The rows below give T cell receptor beta chains drawn from one sample of a study of blood T cells in healthy people across ages. TCRdb independently ran MiXCR on the 5' RACE reads; one entry per CDR3 protein. This sample has fewer than 800,000 distinct CDR3 sequences; approximately 50% occur once, and the top ten carry under 35%. Sequencing was carried out using blood. The source is a woman in her sixties or seventies in good health. Each CDR3 is given with its conserved first and last residue. The order of the fields is D gene, clone size, J gene, V gene, CDR3 DNA, CDR3 protein. The D gene is left open where the match is weak. Rows may omit the clone size; those that give it use once, few, many or a size class.

D: NA; size: NA; J: TRBJ1-5; V: TRBV20-1; DNA: TGCAGTGCCCCCGGAGGGCGCGGGGCCGGTCCCCAGCATTTT; CDR3: CSAPGGRGAGPQHF
D: NA; size: NA; J: TRBJ2-3; V: TRBV7-9; DNA: TGTGCCAGTACCGACCCGCGGAGTGGGGGCACAGATACGCAGTATTTT; CDR3: CASTDPRSGGTDTQYF
D: TRBD1; size: NA; J: TRBJ2-5; V: TRBV2; DNA: TGTGCCAGCAGACGCTCCGGACAGGGGGACCAAGAGACCCAGTACTTC; CDR3: CASRRSGQGDQETQYF
D: TRBD2; size: NA; J: TRBJ2-3; V: TRBV7-3; DNA: TGTGCCAGCAGCTTCGGGGGGAGGGAGACAGATACGCAGTATTTT; CDR3: CASSFGGRETDTQYF
D: NA; size: NA; J: TRBJ2-7; V: TRBV10-3; DNA: TGTGCCATCAGTGAGTCGTTCCCCACCAATGAGCAGTACTTC; CDR3: CAISESFPTNEQYF
D: NA; size: NA; J: TRBJ2-1; V: TRBV7-9; DNA: TGTGCCAGCCCTAGGGGGAACTCCTACAATGAGCAGTTCTTC; CDR3: CASPRGNSYNEQFF
D: NA; size: NA; J: TRBJ1-1; V: TRBV20-1; DNA: TGCAGTGCTAGAGAAGCGGCCCGGAAGAACACTGAAGCTTTCTTT; CDR3: CSAREAARKNTEAFF
D: TRBD2; size: NA; J: TRBJ2-7; V: TRBV20-1; DNA: TGCAGTGCTAGGGGGCTAGCGGGAGACCTTTTCCAGTACTTC; CDR3: CSARGLAGDLFQYF
D: NA; size: few; J: TRBJ1-4; V: TRBV2; DNA: TGTGCCAGCAACCAGGGAAGGGCCGCTAATGAAAAACTGTTTTTT; CDR3: CASNQGRAANEKLFF
D: TRBD1; size: NA; J: TRBJ2-5; V: TRBV2; DNA: TGTGCCAGCCTTGAGCGGGACAGGGCAGAGACCCAGTACTTC; CDR3: CASLERDRAETQYF
D: NA; size: NA; J: TRBJ2-4; V: TRBV6-5; DNA: TGTGCCAGCAGTCTTCTGGGGGGAGGAAGTCCCATTCAGTACTTC; CDR3: CASSLLGGGSPIQYF
D: NA; size: NA; J: TRBJ2-5; V: TRBV7-2; DNA: TGTGCCAGCAGCCCGGTGACTCGTCAAGAGACCCAGTACTTC; CDR3: CASSPVTRQETQYF
D: NA; size: few; J: TRBJ2-7; V: TRBV6-2/TRBV6-3; DNA: TGTGCCAGCAGTTATAGGGCCAGCCACTACGAGCAGTACTTC; CDR3: CASSYRASHYEQYF
D: TRBD2; size: NA; J: TRBJ2-7; V: TRBV7-2; DNA: TGTGCCAGCAGCTTCCCAAGGGGGGCTAGCGGGAGAATGGCGAATGAGCAGTACTTC; CDR3: CASSFPRGASGRMANEQYF
D: TRBD1; size: NA; J: TRBJ1-6; V: TRBV7-2; DNA: TGTGCCAGCAGCTTAGGGACAGGGGGCGTACTGTATTCACCCCTCCACTTT; CDR3: CASSLGTGGVLYSPLHF
D: NA; size: few; J: TRBJ2-1; V: TRBV20-1; DNA: TGCAGTGCTAGGTCTATTGCGGCTTCGAGCTCCTACAATGAGCAGTTCTTC; CDR3: CSARSIAASSSYNEQFF
D: NA; size: NA; J: TRBJ2-2; V: TRBV5-1; DNA: TGCGCCAGCAGCGGACAGTTGGGAACCGGGGAGCTGTTTTTT; CDR3: CASSGQLGTGELFF
D: TRBD2; size: few; J: TRBJ2-1; V: TRBV15; DNA: TGTGCCACCAGCAGAGATCGATTAACTAGCGGTCCCTACAATGAGCAGTTCTTC; CDR3: CATSRDRLTSGPYNEQFF
D: NA; size: few; J: TRBJ2-7; V: TRBV4-3; DNA: TGCGCCAGCAGCCAAGATCGGCAGGGTCCCTCCTACGAGCAGTACTTC; CDR3: CASSQDRQGPSYEQYF
D: NA; size: NA; J: TRBJ2-2; V: TRBV5-1; DNA: TGCGCCAGCAGCTTAATGGGCCGGAACACCGGGGAGCTGTTTTTT; CDR3: CASSLMGRNTGELFF
D: TRBD2; size: NA; J: TRBJ2-1; V: TRBV7-3; DNA: TGTGCCAGCAGCTTAGGGAGCGGGAGGGGACAGGAGGAGCAGTTCTTC; CDR3: CASSLGSGRGQEEQFF
D: TRBD2; size: NA; J: TRBJ2-3; V: TRBV20-1; DNA: TGCAGTGCTAAGATAGCGGGAAGGAGCACAGATACGCAGTATTTT; CDR3: CSAKIAGRSTDTQYF
D: NA; size: NA; J: TRBJ2-6; V: TRBV20-1; DNA: TGCAGTGCTAGACCCCAGGGGTTCGGGGCCAACGTCCTGACTTTC; CDR3: CSARPQGFGANVLTF
D: NA; size: NA; J: TRBJ2-6; V: TRBV5-1; DNA: TGCGCCAGCAGTAATAGGGAAGTAGGGGCCAACGTCCTGACTTTC; CDR3: CASSNREVGANVLTF
D: NA; size: few; J: TRBJ2-1; V: TRBV20-1; DNA: TGCAGTGCTAGGTCGGGACACCGAGACAATGAGCAGTTCTTC; CDR3: CSARSGHRDNEQFF
D: TRBD1; size: few; J: TRBJ2-7; V: TRBV28; DNA: TGTGCCAGCAGTCTCCAGGGGGCAAAGAACGAGCAGTACTTC; CDR3: CASSLQGAKNEQYF
D: TRBD2; size: NA; J: TRBJ2-7; V: TRBV20-1; DNA: TGCAGTGCTCGGACTAGCGGGGGAGACGAGCAGTACTTC; CDR3: CSARTSGGDEQYF
D: TRBD2; size: NA; J: TRBJ2-1; V: TRBV10-3; DNA: TGTGCCATCAGTGACTTCACTAGCGGGAGGGCCAATGAGCAGTTCTTC; CDR3: CAISDFTSGRANEQFF
D: NA; size: few; J: TRBJ2-7; V: TRBV7-2; DNA: TGTGCCAGCAGCAAAGGGGTCCGGGGGTACGAGCAGTACTTC; CDR3: CASSKGVRGYEQYF
D: TRBD1; size: NA; J: TRBJ1-1; V: TRBV20-1; DNA: TGCAGTGCTAGGAGGGGACAGATTATGGGCACTGAAGCTTTCTTT; CDR3: CSARRGQIMGTEAFF
D: NA; size: NA; J: TRBJ2-4; V: TRBV3-1; DNA: TGTGCCAGCAGCCAAACAGGGATCAACATTCAGTACTTC; CDR3: CASSQTGINIQYF
D: NA; size: few; J: TRBJ2-1; V: TRBV25-1; DNA: TGTGCCAGCAGTGGGGGTTATGAGCAGTTCTTC; CDR3: CASSGGYEQFF
D: NA; size: NA; J: TRBJ1-6; V: TRBV20-1; DNA: TGCAGTGCTAGGATCCGCCTGGACGGCCTTAATTCACCCCTCCACTTT; CDR3: CSARIRLDGLNSPLHF
D: TRBD2; size: few; J: TRBJ2-1; V: TRBV11-2; DNA: TGTGCCAGCAGACCGGGACTAGCGGGCACGAGCTCCTACAATGAGCAGTTCTTC; CDR3: CASRPGLAGTSSYNEQFF
D: TRBD2; size: NA; J: TRBJ2-7; V: TRBV29-1; DNA: TGCAGCACCCGACTAGCGGGCTCCTACGAGCAGTACTTC; CDR3: CSTRLAGSYEQYF
D: NA; size: NA; J: TRBJ2-7; V: TRBV10-3; DNA: TGTGCCCTCAGTGAATTTTCCTACGAGCAGTACTTC; CDR3: CALSEFSYEQYF
D: NA; size: NA; J: TRBJ2-1; V: TRBV6-6; DNA: TGTGCCAGCAGTTACCATTCCAGGACTTCCTACTACAATGAGCAGTTCTTC; CDR3: CASSYHSRTSYYNEQFF
D: TRBD2; size: few; J: TRBJ2-5; V: TRBV3-1; DNA: TGTGCCAGCAGCCAAGGGCTAGCGGGAGGAGTAGAGACCCAGTACTTC; CDR3: CASSQGLAGGVETQYF
D: TRBD2; size: NA; J: TRBJ2-7; V: TRBV20-1; DNA: TGCAGTGCTTATACCGGACTAGCGGGAGACGAGCAGTACTTC; CDR3: CSAYTGLAGDEQYF
D: TRBD2; size: many; J: TRBJ2-3; V: TRBV20-1; DNA: TGCAGTGCTACCAGGACTAGCGGGAGCGACACAGATACGCAGTATTTT; CDR3: CSATRTSGSDTDTQYF
D: TRBD1; size: few; J: TRBJ1-2; V: TRBV27; DNA: TGTGCCAGCAGTTCGACAGGGGGAGCTAACTATGGCTACACCTTC; CDR3: CASSSTGGANYGYTF
D: NA; size: NA; J: TRBJ1-2; V: TRBV20-1; DNA: TGCAGTGCTAGTAGGGACACCCAAGGGGGCTATGGCTACACCTTC; CDR3: CSASRDTQGGYGYTF
D: TRBD2; size: few; J: TRBJ2-3; V: TRBV10-3; DNA: TGTGCCATCAGTGAACTAGCGGCTAGCACAGATACGCAGTATTTT; CDR3: CAISELAASTDTQYF
D: NA; size: NA; J: TRBJ2-1; V: TRBV20-1; DNA: TGCAGTGCTAGAGATCCTGGGAGCAACGCGGGTAATGAGCAGTTCTTC; CDR3: CSARDPGSNAGNEQFF
D: NA; size: NA; J: TRBJ2-5; V: TRBV27; DNA: TGTGCCAGCAGTACCCGGGCCCAAGAGACCCAGTACTTC; CDR3: CASSTRAQETQYF
D: NA; size: NA; J: TRBJ2-3; V: TRBV5-6; DNA: TGTGCCAGCAGCCCAGCTTCGAGCACAGATACGCAGTATTTT; CDR3: CASSPASSTDTQYF